These 16 T cell receptor beta chains were sequenced from one sample in a study of hypomethylating agent response in myelodysplastic syndrome. Profiled with immunoSEQ multiplex PCR; TCRdb holds only in-frame clones, not every one. The top ten clones hold around 7.3% of a sample with about 4,500 clones, 84% of them seen once. The material sequenced was bone marrow, taken before or after starting hypomethylating agent treatment for myelodysplastic syndrome (not recorded which). These TCRs come from a human donor with myelodysplastic syndrome.

V is TRBV5-1 and J is TRBJ2-2; tentatively, D is TRBD1 (5 bases). Between the trimmed V and J ends, which lost 0 bases and 5 bases, there was a span of 8 bases. The CDR3 has 14 amino acids. CDR1 is SGHRS, CDR2 YFSETQ, per germline. This chain's CDR3 is CASSLVQDTGELFF. The CDR3 nucleotides are TGCGCCAGCAGCTTGGTACAGGATACCGGGGAGCTGTTTTTT.

The rearrangement joins TRBV5-4 to TRBJ2-2; 7 bases are a match to TRBD2. The CDR3 runs to 15 residues. The germline V gene has CDR1 SGHNT and CDR2 YYREEE (reference sequence). V lost 6 bases, J lost 4 bases, and 9 bases stayed unmatched. CDR3 DNA: TGTGCCAGCACATCAAGGGAGGGCGGCACCGGGGAGCTGTTTTTT. Its translation: CASTSREGGTGELFF.

The V call is TRBV7-9, the J call TRBJ2-1; TRBD1 aligns across 8 bases. The J segment lost 6 bases and the V segment lost 7 bases, leaving 8 bases of the junction unmatched. The CDR3 covers 14 residues. CDR1 and CDR2 from the germline V gene are SEHNR and FQNEAQ (reference sequence). The chain's CDR3 is CASNPLTGANEQFF. The CDR3, as DNA: TGTGCCAGCAACCCTCTGACAGGGGCCAATGAGCAGTTCTTC.

This chain joins TRBV2 and TRBJ2-1; D call uncertain. The CDR3 consists of 13 residues. Germline V CDR1 and CDR2: SNHLY, FYNNEI. V dropped 7 bases and J dropped 6 bases, with 13 bases sitting between them. CDR3 sequence (DNA): TGTGCCAGCATGCCCCCGACGGTCAATGAGCAGTTCTTC. It translates to CASMPPTVNEQFF.

The V gene is TRBV5-1, the J gene TRBJ2-3; 8 positions agree with TRBD2. After removal of 4 bases from V and 1 base from J, the junction contained 5 bases not matched to a gene. The CDR3 length is 15 residues. Germline V gene sequence: CDR1 SGHRS, CDR2 YFSETQ. The CDR3 here is CASSPLTSGTDTQYF. CDR3 bases: TGCGCCAGCAGCCCACTGACTAGCGGCACAGATACGCAGTATTTT.

The V call is TRBV9, the J call TRBJ1-2, with 7 bases aligning to TRBD1. From germline, CDR1 is SGDLS and CDR2 YYNGEE. CDR3 size: 16 residues. The junction had 12 bases not matched to a gene; V was cut back by 3 bases and J by 4 bases. The CDR3 nucleotides read TGTGCCAGCAGCGCAGGCCGGGGACAGACGATCTATGGCTACACCTTC. It codes for CASSAGRGQTIYGYTF.

V and J are TRBV9 and TRBJ1-6, with TRBD1 as a possible D gene (5 bases). The CDR3 totals 18 residues. The V and J ends lost 4 bases and 3 bases respectively, with 20 bases between them. Germline V gene lookup returns CDR1 SGDLS and CDR2 YYNGEE. In DNA, the CDR3 is TGTGCCAGCAGCCCCCTCCCCGGGGGGAACAACTATAATTCACCCCTCCACTTT. The encoded protein is CASSPLPGGNNYNSPLHF.

V is TRBV7-3 and J is TRBJ1-2; D is possibly TRBD1 (5 bases). Trimming removed 5 bases from V and 0 bases from J, with 16 bases in between. The CDR3 runs 16 residues. The germline CDR1 and CDR2 sequences are SGHTA and FQGTGA. The CDR3: CASSPRFPRANYGYTF. DNA of the CDR3: TGTGCCAGCAGCCCGCGGTTCCCCAGGGCTAACTATGGCTACACCTTC. The full variable domain, its missing parts supplied by reference TRBV7-3 and TRBJ1-2, is GAGVSQTPSNKVTEKGKYVELRCDPISGHTALYWYRQSLGQGPEFLIYFQGTGAADDSGLPNDRFFAVRPEGSVSTLKIQRTERGDSAVYLCASSPRFPRANYGYTFGSGTRLTVV.

V and J are TRBV10-3 and TRBJ2-7; the D is unclear. The CDR3 loop spans 15 amino acids. Germline loops: CDR1 ENHRY, CDR2 SYGVKD. V lost 0 bases and J 3 bases, leaving 12 bases between the germline ends. The CDR3 region is CAISESLIDHYEQYF. In DNA form, the CDR3 reads TGTGCCATCAGTGAGTCTCTTATAGACCACTACGAGCAGTACTTC.

The chain is built from TRBV21-1 and TRBJ1-2. TRBV21-1 is given as a pseudogene. This CDR3 contains 17 residues. CDR3 DNA sequence: TGTGCCAGCAGCAAAGACGGGGGGCGAAGATCAAACTATGGCTACACCTTC. It specifies CASSKDGGRRSNYGYTF.

CDR3 DNA sequence: TGTGCCAGTAGTATAGATCGACAGGATCGCCAAGAGACCCAGTACTTC. Its protein is CASSIDRQDRQETQYF. The J gene is TRBJ2-5, the V gene TRBV19; TRBD1 is a possible D gene (6 bases). Trimming removed 0 bases at V and 1 base at J, with 12 bases between. Germline V gene data show CDR1 as LNHDA and CDR2 as SQIVND (reference sequence). The CDR3 contains 16 residues.

V and J are TRBV28 and TRBJ1-1, with a tentative D call TRBD1 (5 bases). Germline values: CDR1 MDHEN, CDR2 SYDVKM. The CDR3 has 17 amino acids. V was pared by 6 bases and J by 0 bases, with 20 bases between. The CDR3 bases are TGTGCCAGCAGGCGCGGGGGTGGCTACCTAATGAACACTGAAGCTTTCTTT. Protein: CASRRGGGYLMNTEAFF.

The CDR3 DNA reads as TGTGCCAGTAGTATGGGGGGGCGAGGTTCACCCCTCCACTTT. Its translation: CASSMGGRGSPLHF. This sequence joins TRBV19 and TRBJ1-6, with D possibly matching TRBD1 (6 bases). Germline lookup yields CDR1 LNHDA and CDR2 SQIVND (reference sequence). The CDR3 totals 14 residues. V gave up 3 bases and J gave up 9 bases, with 12 bases separating them.

This clone has a single count. The gene calls are TRBV4-3 and TRBJ2-7; D unresolved. The CDR3 is 15 residues long. CDR1 is LGHNA and CDR2 is YSLEER in the germline V gene. Trimming removed 1 base from V and 7 bases from J, with 17 bases in between. The CDR3 reads CASSQAYTSLVEQYF. Written as DNA, the CDR3 is TGCGCCAGCAGCCAAGCGTACACCTCCCTAGTGGAGCAGTACTTC.

The rearrangement joins TRBV7-2 to TRBJ2-5; 8 nucleotides align to TRBD1. The J call may be mistaken, given a closer DNA end match to TRBJ2-7. Germline values: CDR1 SGHTA, CDR2 FQGNSA. The CDR3 totals 15 residues. CDR3 bases: TGTGCCAGCAGCACGGGGACAGGAGGATACTACGAGCAGTACTTC. This translates into CASSTGTGGYYEQYF.

This clone showed up just a few times. The chain links TRBV19 to TRBJ1-2; possible D gene TRBD1, 5 bases. Germline lookup yields CDR1 LNHDA and CDR2 SQIVND (reference sequence). This CDR3 is 12 amino acids long. V was pared by 5 bases and J by 8 bases, with 12 bases between. CDR3 region: CASSLRVYGYTF. The CDR3 nucleotides read TGTGCCAGTAGTCTCAGGGTCTACGGCTACACCTTC. Full variable domain (remainder filled in from reference TRBV19 and TRBJ1-2): DGGITQSPKYLFRKEGQNVTLSCEQNLNHDAMYWYRQDPGQGLRLIYYSQIVNDFQKGDIAEGYSVSREKKESFPLTVTSAQKNPTAFYLCASSLRVYGYTFGSGTRLTVV.